The 10 T cell receptor beta chains reported below all come from one sample, sequenced in a study of T cells expressing NK-cell markers. TCRdb reprocessed the 5' RACE reads, keeping one entry per CDR3 protein, no DNA. The sample totals 30,000 or so distinct CDR3 sequences; its top ten clones hold roughly three fifths. Input material: blood T cells: a sorted CD56 or NKG2C T cell subset, CD4+ or CD8+ T cells, or bulk PBMC T cells (not recorded which). These receptor sequences come from a woman between 18 and 75 years old in good health.

This chain links TRBV24-1 with TRBJ1-1. This CDR3 comprises 11 residues. CDR1 and CDR2 from the germline V gene are KGHDR and SFDVKD. The CDR3 protein is CATRGNTEAFF.

The rearrangement joins TRBV29-1 to TRBJ2-7. Germline CDR1 reads SQVTM; CDR2 reads ANQGSEA. The CDR3 totals 15 residues. The CDR3 region is CSVEDRSTTSYEQYF.

This chain joins TRBV20-1 and TRBJ2-5; the TRBD1 assignment by TCRdb is unverifiable without DNA. CDR3 length equals 14 residues. Germline-derived CDR1 and CDR2 are DFQATT and SNEGSKA (reference sequence). This CDR3 reads CSARGQAPRETQYF.

CDR3 residues: CATARGQGSTEAFF. The gene calls are TRBV5-1 and TRBJ1-1; the D call from TCRdb, TRBD1, cannot be confirmed without DNA. Germline assignment: CDR1 SGHRS and CDR2 YFSETQ. This CDR3 has 14 amino acids.

The chain is built from TRBV5-1 and TRBJ1-2; checking the TCRdb D call of TRBD1 is not possible without DNA. Germline CDR1 and CDR2: SGHRS and YFSETQ. The CDR3 extends over 14 amino acids. Here the CDR3 reads CASSLGSGGDGYTF.

This chain joins TRBV6-6 and TRBJ2-7; the D call from TCRdb, TRBD1, cannot be confirmed without DNA. CDR3 length equals 12 residues. Germline CDR1 and CDR2: MNHNY and SVGAGI (reference sequence). This CDR3 is CASGTGFYEQYF.

The chain carries TRBV6-5 and TRBJ2-2; TCRdb's D call, TRBD2, is unchecked because there is no DNA. CDR1 is MNHEY and CDR2 is SVGAGI in the germline V gene. This CDR3 is built from 15 residues. The CDR3 protein is CASSPRGEDTGELFF.

The rearrangement uses TRBV5-1 and TRBJ2-7. The CDR3 length is 14 residues. The V gene's germline CDR1 is SGHRS and CDR2 YFSETQ. The CDR3: CASSLAETIYEQYF.

The chain employs TRBV29-1 and TRBJ1-1. CDR1 is SQVTM, CDR2 ANQGSEA, per germline. This CDR3 region has 12 residues. This CDR3 is CSVATGRAEAFF.

This sequence joins TRBV5-1 and TRBJ2-1; TCRdb calls TRBD1, which cannot be checked without DNA. The CDR3 sequence is 18 residues long. Germline V gene lookup returns CDR1 SGHRS and CDR2 YFSETQ. CDR3 in amino acids: CASSLNNRDRVRSNEQFF.